The rows below give T cell receptor beta chains drawn from one sample of a study of naive and memory T cell subsets. TCRdb recomputed calls from the 5' RACE reads with MiXCR, one row per CDR3 protein. The sample records under 25,000 distinct CDR3 sequences, around 4% being singletons. All receptors derive from a male donor in good health. Both conserved end residues are part of each CDR3. Fields, in order: V gene, J gene, D gene, clone size, CDR3 DNA, CDR3 protein. The D gene is left open where the match is weak. Clone sizes are given selectively: once, few, many, or a class where the clone is expanded.

>TRBV6-5|TRBJ2-7|TRBD2|many
TGTGCCAGCAGTTACTCGACTAGCGGGAGCTACGAGCAGTACTTC
CASSYSTSGSYEQYF
>TRBV10-3|TRBJ2-3|TRBD2|medium-sized
TGTGCTATTCTAAGAGCGGGAGGGCGCACAGATACGCAGTATTTT
CAILRAGGRTDTQYF
>TRBV7-2|TRBJ2-2|TRBD1|many
TGTGCCAGCAGCGTCGGGACAGGGAGGGCCGGGGAGCTGTTTTTT
CASSVGTGRAGELFF
>TRBV2|TRBJ1-6|TRBD1|many
TGTGCCAGCAGTTTCGACAGGGAGAGATCACCCCTCCACTTT
CASSFDRERSPLHF
>TRBV5-1|TRBJ1-4|TRBD1|many
TGCGCCAGCAGCCTTACAGGGGCCCCATCAACTAATGAAAAACTGTTTTTT
CASSLTGAPSTNEKLFF
>TRBV10-3|TRBJ1-2|TRBD1|many
TGTGCCATCAGTGAAATAAATTGGGCAGGGGGCGATGGCTACACCTTC
CAISEINWAGGDGYTF
>TRBV4-1|TRBJ2-7|TRBD2|many
TGCGCCAGCAGCTCCCCGACTAGCGGGGGGAACGAGCAGTACTTC
CASSSPTSGGNEQYF
>TRBV18|TRBJ1-4|-|many
TGTGCCAGCTCACCACCTGTATCCTCGGGAGAAAAACTGTTTTTT
CASSPPVSSGEKLFF
>TRBV18|TRBJ2-3|-|-
TGTGCCAGCTCACCACCCCTAGCCACAGATACGCAGTATTTT
CASSPPLATDTQYF
>TRBV4-2|TRBJ2-1|-|many
TGTGCCAGCAGCCAAGACGCTGGGGGCGGCTACAATGAGCAGTTCTTC
CASSQDAGGGYNEQFF
>TRBV7-9|TRBJ2-7|TRBD1|many
TGTGCCAGCAGTTCTCGAGTGGACAGGGGAACCTACGAGCAGTACTTC
CASSSRVDRGTYEQYF
>TRBV7-6|TRBJ2-3|-|many
TGTGCCAGCAGCTTAGTTTCCGCAGTGCCTACTAGCACAGATACGCAGTATTTT
CASSLVSAVPTSTDTQYF
>TRBV20-1|TRBJ1-1|TRBD1|many
TGCAGTGGGTACAGGGGAGTGAACACTGAAGCTTTCTTT
CSGYRGVNTEAFF
>TRBV24-1|TRBJ2-7|TRBD2|many
TGTGCCACCAGTGTCCCCGGGACTAGCGGGGTCTCCTACGAGCAGTACTTC
CATSVPGTSGVSYEQYF
>TRBV10-3|TRBJ2-1|-|many
TGTGCCATCAGTGGGTACACGGGTGATGAGCAGTTCTTC
CAISGYTGDEQFF
>TRBV13|TRBJ1-2|-|many
TGTGCCAGCAGCCCCGAAGACAGGAACTATGGCTACACCTTC
CASSPEDRNYGYTF
>TRBV6-5|TRBJ1-2|-|few
TGTGCCAGCAGTTACCAAGCCACAGTCCCCTATGGCTACACCTTC
CASSYQATVPYGYTF
>TRBV6-2/TRBV6-3|TRBJ1-1|-|many
TGTGCCAGCAGTTACATGAACACTGAAGCTTTCTTT
CASSYMNTEAFF
>TRBV15|TRBJ1-5|TRBD1|many
TGTGCCACGTCCGACAGGGGAGACAATCAGCCCCAGCATTTT
CATSDRGDNQPQHF
>TRBV6-6|TRBJ2-1|-|many
TGTGCCAGCAGTTACCGGGACATTGAAAATGAGCAGTTCTTC
CASSYRDIENEQFF
>TRBV7-7|TRBJ2-2|-|many
TGTGCTAGCAGCTTAGAGGTTGCGGCCGGGGAGCTGTTTTTT
CASSLEVAAGELFF
>TRBV7-9|TRBJ1-2|-|many
TGTGCCAGCAGCTTAGGATCAGGGGAATATGGCTACACCTTC
CASSLGSGEYGYTF
>TRBV5-6|TRBJ1-1|-|-
TGTGCCAGCAGCTTCCCCCGCGGGCCCAGGAAAGCTTTCTTT
CASSFPRGPRKAFF
>TRBV28|TRBJ1-1|-|many
TGTGCCAGCAGTTTCTATTTCGAGAACACTGAAGCTTTCTTT
CASSFYFENTEAFF
>TRBV7-2|TRBJ1-5|-|many
TGTGCCAGCAGCTTAGCAGGGGCTAATCAGCCCCAGCATTTT
CASSLAGANQPQHF
>TRBV5-6|TRBJ2-7|-|many
TGTGCCAGCAGCCGATTTGGTGGAGGGTCTTCCTACGAGCAGTACTTC
CASSRFGGGSSYEQYF
>TRBV20-1|TRBJ2-5|TRBD2|many
TGCAGTGCGGGGGGGAGAGGAGAGACCCAGTACTTC
CSAGGRGETQYF
>TRBV29-1|TRBJ2-7|-|many
TGCAGCGTTGAACTAGCGAAGTCCTACGAGCAGTACTTC
CSVELAKSYEQYF
>TRBV7-2|TRBJ2-1|TRBD2|many
TGTGCCAGCAGCTCGGGACTAGGGGTCTATGAGCAGTTCTTC
CASSSGLGVYEQFF
>TRBV20-1|TRBJ2-2|TRBD1|medium-sized
TGCAGTGCACAACAGGGGGCCAGTGCCGGGGAGCTGTTTTTT
CSAQQGASAGELFF
>TRBV2|TRBJ1-5|-|many
TGTGCCAGCAGAACCAACAGGGCCAATCAGCCCCAGCATTTT
CASRTNRANQPQHF
>TRBV4-1|TRBJ2-6|-|many
TGCGCCAGCAGCCAAGAGGGTCTTGCGGTCTCTGGGGCCAACGTCCTGACTTTC
CASSQEGLAVSGANVLTF
>TRBV4-1|TRBJ1-2|-|many
TGCGCCAGCAGCCACCCCCCTATGATGCAGCGTGCCCCCGACAATGGCTACACCTTC
CASSHPPMMQRAPDNGYTF
>TRBV29-1|TRBJ1-2|-|many
TGCAGCGTTACAGGGCGTTTCGATGGCTACACCTTC
CSVTGRFDGYTF
>TRBV5-1|TRBJ2-2|-|many
TGCGCCAGCAGCTTGGCCGGGGTAGAAGCCGGGGAGCTGTTTTTT
CASSLAGVEAGELFF
>TRBV25-1|TRBJ1-1|-|many
TGTGCCAGCAGTAGAGACACCCGACCCACTGAAGCTTTCTTT
CASSRDTRPTEAFF
>TRBV7-2|TRBJ1-5|-|many
TGTGCCAGCAGCTTAGAACTCAATCAGCCCCAGCATTTT
CASSLELNQPQHF
>TRBV6-5|TRBJ2-6|-|many
TGTGCCAGCAGTTACAGGTCACGAGCTAGCTCTGGGGCCAACGTCCTGACTTTC
CASSYRSRASSGANVLTF
>TRBV4-1|TRBJ2-7|TRBD1|many
TGCGCCAGCAGCCATCTACAGGGGGCAGCTAGGGAGCAGTACTTC
CASSHLQGAAREQYF
>TRBV18|TRBJ2-1|-|many
TGTGCCAGCTCACCACGTCTCTTGGGCAATGAGCAGTTCTTC
CASSPRLLGNEQFF
>TRBV15|TRBJ1-6|TRBD1|many
TGTGCCACCAGCAGGGGCGGAACAGGGGCCTCCTATAATTCACCCCTCCACTTT
CATSRGGTGASYNSPLHF
>TRBV29-1|TRBJ2-5|-|-
TGCAGCGTTGCCCCACATCAAGAAGAGACCCAGTACTTC
CSVAPHQEETQYF
>TRBV10-3|TRBJ2-1|-|many
TGTGCCATCAGCAGGTCCGGGAGCTCCTACAATGAGCAGTTCTTC
CAISRSGSSYNEQFF